These 16 T cell receptor beta chains originate from one sample sequenced in a study of blood T cells in healthy people across ages. The second PCR ran roughly 6 to 11 cycles with a sample-barcoded 5' primer and J-beta primers. TCRdb called the 5' RACE reads again in MiXCR, with one record for every CDR3 protein. The table lists about 1,400,000 distinct CDR3 sequences, about 43% of them singletons. Sequencing was performed on blood. These receptors came from a woman between 18 and 30 years old in good health.

In this sample, this clonotype turned up a few times. The chain recombines TRBV27 with TRBJ1-2; 7 bases fit TRBD1. V shed 5 bases, J shed 8 bases, and the junction held 11 bases outside the gene matches. Per the germline V gene, CDR1 is MNHEY and CDR2 is SMNVEV (reference sequence). The CDR3 totals 14 residues. CDR3 amino acids: CASSPGTVLEGYTF. In DNA form, the CDR3 reads TGTGCCAGCAGTCCAGGGACAGTTCTGGAAGGCTACACCTTC.

The rearrangement uses TRBV5-1 and TRBJ2-5, with a tentative D call TRBD1 (8 bases). With 2 bases removed from V and 11 bases from J, the gap between germline ends came to 19 bases. Germline CDR1 SGHRS, CDR2 YFSETQ. The CDR3 loop spans 14 amino acids. This CDR3 is CASSFDRGGGEQYF. CDR3 sequence (DNA): TGCGCCAGCAGCTTCGACAGGGGAGGGGGTGAGCAGTACTTC.

V usage is TRBV5-5 and J usage is TRBJ1-1; TRBD1 matches at 7 bases. J was trimmed by 8 bases and V by 4 bases; bases with no gene match: 14. From germline, CDR1 is SGHKS and CDR2 YYEKEE (reference sequence). The CDR3 contains 15 residues. The CDR3 coding sequence is TGTGCCAGCAGCCCTCAACATTCGATAGGGGGCGAAGCTTTCTTT. It codes for CASSPQHSIGGEAFF.

The chain has TRBV18 and TRBJ2-1, with TRBD2 matching over 13 bases. The V gene end was trimmed by 3 bases and the J gene end by 9 bases; junction bases not matched to a gene: 14. The CDR3 extends over 18 amino acids. In germline, CDR1 is KGHSH, CDR2 LQKENI. The CDR3 loop reads CASSPPPGLAGARGEQFF. The CDR3 coding sequence is TGTGCCAGCTCACCGCCCCCCGGACTAGCGGGGGCCCGGGGTGAGCAGTTCTTC.

This rearrangement joins TRBV25-1 to TRBJ2-3; D is tentatively TRBD1 or TRBD2 (5 bases each). V was cut by 4 bases and J by 1 base, with 6 bases left in between. Germline V gene data show CDR1 as MGHDK and CDR2 as SYGVNS. CDR3 length: 13 amino acids. CDR3 region: CASSGDGTDTQYF. CDR3 in DNA: TGTGCCAGCAGTGGGGACGGCACAGATACGCAGTATTTT.

This chain uses TRBV12-3 or TRBV12-4 with TRBJ1-1; unclear D gene. This CDR3 has 15 residues. V lost 5 bases, J lost 6 bases, and 19 bases lay in between. The chain's CDR3 is CASSPVVGWGSEAFF. CDR3 bases: TGTGCCAGCAGTCCTGTAGTGGGTTGGGGTTCTGAAGCTTTCTTT.

The chain employs TRBV5-6 and TRBJ2-5; 10 bases are shared with TRBD1. Judging by the DNA end, TRBJ2-7 fits better; the J call may be wrong. Germline lookup yields CDR1 SGHDT and CDR2 YYEEEE. The CDR3 sequence is 14 residues long. Written as DNA, the CDR3 is TGTGCCAGCAGCTCCGGGACAGGGGTTAGCGAGCAGTACTTC. Protein sequence: CASSSGTGVSEQYF.

This chain links TRBV29-1 with TRBJ2-2, with unresolved D. The CDR3 is made up of 14 amino acids. V lost 6 bases and J lost 1, with 12 bases in between. Germline-derived CDR1 and CDR2 are SQVTM and ANQGSEA. CDR3 in DNA: TGCAGCGTCCAGCCAGGAGTGAACACCGGGGAGCTGTTTTTT. Its translation is CSVQPGVNTGELFF.

This clonotype was counted a few times. CDR3 sequence reads: CSAAGGRETQYF. For the CDR3, the DNA is TGCAGTGCAGCGGGGGGTCGGGAGACCCAGTACTTC. J is TRBJ2-5 and V is TRBV20-1, with TRBD2 matching over 9 bases. This CDR3 is built from 12 residues. V was clipped by 6 bases and J by 5 bases; unmatched bases: 4. Germline CDR1 reads DFQATT; CDR2 reads SNEGSKA (reference sequence).

The table lists this clonotype with many counts. The chain joins TRBV29-1 to TRBJ2-1, with TRBD2 matching 14 bases. Per germline, CDR1 SQVTM and CDR2 ANQGSEA. The V gene end was trimmed by 7 bases and the J gene end by 6 bases; junction bases not matched to a gene: 2. This CDR3 contains 13 residues. The CDR3 sequence is CSAGLAGGNEQFF. CDR3 sequence (DNA): TGCAGCGCCGGACTAGCGGGGGGCAATGAGCAGTTCTTC.

The chain couples TRBV27 to TRBJ1-2; TRBD1 aligns across 9 bases. This CDR3 region has 16 residues. V was clipped by 3 bases and J by 2 bases; unmatched bases: 7. Germline CDR1 is MNHEY and CDR2 is SMNVEV (reference sequence). CDR3 sequence: CASSLLPGQGNYGYTF. The CDR3 DNA follows: TGTGCCAGCAGTTTGTTACCGGGACAGGGAAACTATGGCTACACCTTC.

This chain links TRBV15 with TRBJ2-3, with TRBD2 matching 9 bases. V gave up 1 base and J gave up 4 bases; unmatched junction bases: 6. CDR1 is LNHNV, CDR2 YYDKDF, per germline (reference sequence). The CDR3 extends over 16 amino acids. Here the CDR3 DNA reads TGTGCCACCAGCAGAGGGGTAGCGGGAGCGGCAGATACGCAGTATTTT. This encodes CATSRGVAGAADTQYF.

The chain links TRBV12-3 or TRBV12-4 to TRBJ2-3; 12 bases are a match to TRBD2. This CDR3 comprises 16 residues. V lost 4 bases, J lost 9 bases, and 11 bases stayed unmatched. This chain's CDR3 is CASSSGLAGLSNTQYF. As DNA, the CDR3 is TGTGCCAGCAGTTCCGGACTAGCGGGATTATCTAACACGCAGTATTTT.

The rearrangement joins TRBV27 to TRBJ2-4; D remains ambiguous. The DNA end is more similar to TRBJ2-5, so the J call may be wrong. CDR3 size: 15 residues. Germline V gives CDR1 MNHEY, CDR2 SMNVEV (reference sequence). CDR3 protein: CASSLGLGGFETQYF. The DNA of the CDR3 is TGTGCCAGCAGCCTTGGATTGGGTGGTTTCGAGACCCAGTACTTC.

This clonotype occurred a few times. The CDR3 reads CAISESPDGNQPQHF. CDR3 DNA sequence: TGTGCCATCAGTGAGTCTCCGGACGGGAATCAGCCCCAGCATTTT. The chain employs TRBV10-3 and TRBJ1-5; no firm D call. This CDR3 region has 15 residues. Deletions cut 0 bases from V and 4 bases from J, with 10 bases between. CDR1 and CDR2 (germline): ENHRY, SYGVKD.

This clonotype was seen a handful of times. This chain uses TRBV9 with TRBJ2-7; D perhaps matches TRBD2 (7 bases). V lost 4 bases and J lost 3, with 14 bases in between. This CDR3 is 14 amino acids long. From germline, CDR1 is SGDLS and CDR2 YYNGEE. CDR3 bases: TGTGCCAGCAGCATAGGGGGGGACCTCTACGAGCAGTACTTC. This gives the protein CASSIGGDLYEQYF.